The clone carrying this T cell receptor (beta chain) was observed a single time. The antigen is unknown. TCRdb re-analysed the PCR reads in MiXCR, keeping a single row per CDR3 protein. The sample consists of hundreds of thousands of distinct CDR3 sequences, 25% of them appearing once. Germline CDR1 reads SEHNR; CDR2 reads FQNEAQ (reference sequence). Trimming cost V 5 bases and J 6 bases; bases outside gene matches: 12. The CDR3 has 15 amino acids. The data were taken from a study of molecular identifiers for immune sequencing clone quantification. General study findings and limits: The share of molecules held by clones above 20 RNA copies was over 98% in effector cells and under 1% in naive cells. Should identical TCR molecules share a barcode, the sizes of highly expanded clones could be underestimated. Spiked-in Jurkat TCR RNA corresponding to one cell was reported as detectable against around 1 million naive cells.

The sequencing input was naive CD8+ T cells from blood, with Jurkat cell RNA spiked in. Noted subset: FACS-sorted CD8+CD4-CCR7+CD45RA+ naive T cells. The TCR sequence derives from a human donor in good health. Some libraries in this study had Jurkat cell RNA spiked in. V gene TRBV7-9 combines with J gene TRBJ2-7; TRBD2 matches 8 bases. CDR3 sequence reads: CASSRGGREEFEQYF. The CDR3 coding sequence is TGTGCCAGCAGCCGCGGTGGGCGGGAGGAATTCGAGCAGTACTTC.